These 21 T cell receptor beta chains came from one sample sequenced in a study of OX40 agonist ivuxolimab in advanced cancers. Only in-frame clones appear in the TCRdb table, and some are missing; sequencing was by immunoSEQ multiplex PCR. The sample consists of some 43,000 clones, roughly 89% of them appearing once. This specimen consisted of CD4+ or CD8+ T cells sorted from blood, obtained in a trial of the OX40 agonist ivuxolimab. The receptor set was obtained from an adult with an advanced solid tumor such as melanoma, head and neck, liver or kidney cancer.

The chain carries TRBV15 and TRBJ1-4; the D is unclear. V lost 5 bases, J lost 6 bases, and 16 bases lay in between. The length of the CDR3 is 15 residues. Germline values: CDR1 LNHNV, CDR2 YYDKDF (reference sequence). CDR3 sequence reads: CATSDGWAEDEKLFF. The CDR3 DNA reads as TGTGCCACCAGCGATGGATGGGCGGAAGATGAAAAACTGTTTTTT.

The chain joins TRBV25-1 to TRBJ1-5; D is ambiguous. Germline V gene lookup returns CDR1 MGHDK and CDR2 SYGVNS. The V end lost 3 bases, the J end lost 5 bases, and 11 bases lay between the germline ends. This CDR3 spans 14 amino acids. This CDR3 is CASSDPKGDQPQHF. The CDR3, as DNA: TGTGCCAGCAGTGACCCGAAAGGCGATCAGCCCCAGCATTTT.

The V call is TRBV7-9, the J call TRBJ2-7; D is perhaps TRBD2 (6 bases). The CDR3 totals 16 residues. V was shortened by 3 bases and J by 4 bases, with 19 bases between the two germline ends. Germline V lookup: CDR1 SEHNR, CDR2 FQNEAQ (reference sequence). Written as DNA, the CDR3 is TGTGCCAGCAGCTTCGGGGGTGAGATTAGGGGATACGAGCAGTACTTC. The encoded protein is CASSFGGEIRGYEQYF.

As for this clone: An end of the junction differs from the germline gene, which may be a read error. Other DNA variants within this sample encode the same CDR3. V is TRBV7-3 and J is TRBJ2-7; maybe TRBD2 (6 bases). Per the germline V gene, CDR1 is SGHTA and CDR2 is FQGTGA. The CDR3 is 15 amino acids. This chain's CDR3 is CASSFDSGTSYEQYF. CDR3 coding DNA: TGCGCCAGCAGCTTTGATTCAGGGACTTCCTACGAGCAGTACTTC.

V usage is TRBV13 and J usage is TRBJ2-7; 11 bases match TRBD1. The CDR3 spans 16 residues. With V trimmed by 5 bases and J by 1 base, 7 bases remained unmatched. Germline V CDR1 and CDR2: PRHDT, FYEKMQ (reference sequence). The CDR3 spells CASSQQGQGVSYEQYF. The CDR3, as DNA: TGTGCCAGCAGCCAACAGGGACAGGGGGTTTCCTACGAGCAGTACTTC.

This clone appeared a few times. The CDR3 is CASSLEGDQPQHF. The CDR3 coding sequence is TGTGCCAGCAGCTTAGAGGGGGATCAGCCCCAGCATTTT. The rearrangement joins TRBV13 to TRBJ1-5, with D maybe TRBD1 (6 bases). The V end was cut by 1 base, the J end by 5 bases, with 6 bases between. CDR3 length: 13 amino acids. In germline, CDR1 is PRHDT, CDR2 FYEKMQ (reference sequence).

V gene TRBV27 combines with J gene TRBJ2-3; D is perhaps TRBD2 (6 bases). Germline V CDR1 and CDR2: MNHEY, SMNVEV (reference sequence). The CDR3 is 15 residues long. The ends were cut back, 5 bases at V and 0 bases at J, with 12 bases in the middle. The CDR3 is CASSPGRTSTDTQYF. In DNA form, the CDR3 reads TGTGCCAGCAGTCCAGGGAGGACTAGCACAGATACGCAGTATTTT.

The rearrangement joins TRBV6-5 to TRBJ2-3, with 9 bases identical to TRBD1. This CDR3 has 14 residues. V shed 9 bases, J shed 3 bases, and the junction held 7 bases outside the gene matches. Germline V CDR1 and CDR2: MNHEY, SVGAGI. CDR3 in amino acids: CASGWGQGTDTQYF. The CDR3 nucleotides read TGTGCCAGTGGATGGGGACAGGGAACAGATACGCAGTATTTT.

The V and J genes are TRBV30 and TRBJ2-7, with D possibly being TRBD1 (5 bases). The CDR3 runs 13 residues. The V end lost 0 bases, the J end lost 4 bases, and 10 bases lay between the germline ends. Germline V gene data show CDR1 as GTSNPN and CDR2 as SVGIG (reference sequence). CDR3 in amino acids: CAWSVRQLYEQYF. The CDR3, as DNA: TGTGCCTGGAGTGTACGACAGTTATACGAGCAGTACTTC.

V is TRBV7-8 and J is TRBJ1-3; D is ambiguous. Looked up from germline, CDR1 is SGHVS and CDR2 is FQNEAQ. The CDR3 length is 12 residues. With 11 bases removed from V and 0 bases from J, the gap between germline ends came to 8 bases. CDR3 in DNA: TGTGCCTGTCCAGACTCTGGAAACACCATATATTTT. Its translation is CACPDSGNTIYF.

This clone was recorded only once. V is TRBV6-5 and J is TRBJ1-3; a weak D match, TRBD1 (6 bases). Germline-derived CDR1 and CDR2 are MNHEY and SVGAGI. This CDR3 spans 14 amino acids. The ends were cut back, 10 bases at V and 0 bases at J, with 13 bases in the middle. CDR3 loop: CAKNRVNSGNTIYF. CDR3 DNA: TGTGCCAAGAACAGGGTCAACTCTGGAAACACCATATATTTT.

The J gene is TRBJ1-1, the V gene TRBV13; D unclear. The germline gives CDR1 PRHDT, CDR2 FYEKMQ (reference sequence). V lost 6 bases, J lost 8 bases, and 19 bases lay in between. The CDR3 has 14 amino acids. As DNA, the CDR3 is TGTGCCAGCAGTCGATGGGAGGGTAACTCCGAAGCTTTCTTT. Its translation is CASSRWEGNSEAFF.

The chain links TRBV10-3 to TRBJ2-5, with TRBD2 matching over 8 bases. CDR3 length: 17 amino acids. Germline CDR1 reads ENHRY; CDR2 reads SYGVKD. The V gene end was trimmed by 3 bases and the J gene end by 1 base; junction bases not matched to a gene: 10. This CDR3 reads CAISDPNLGGVQETQYF. CDR3 in DNA: TGTGCCATCAGTGACCCTAACCTCGGGGGGGTCCAAGAGACCCAGTACTTC.

The rearrangement joins TRBV6-5 to TRBJ2-1; 9 positions agree with TRBD1. Germline CDR1 MNHEY, CDR2 SVGAGI. V lost 0 bases, J lost 4 bases, and 1 base stayed unmatched. The CDR3 is 15 residues long. This CDR3 is CASSYSGQGYNEQFF. Here the CDR3 DNA reads TGTGCCAGCAGTTACTCGGGACAGGGTTACAATGAGCAGTTCTTC.

The J gene is TRBJ1-4, the V gene TRBV7-9; the D is unclear. The ends were cut back, 2 bases at V and 8 bases at J, with 6 bases in the middle. CDR3 length: 12 residues. CDR1 is SEHNR, CDR2 FQNEAQ, per germline (reference sequence). The CDR3 protein is CASSLIPEKLFF. The CDR3 DNA reads as TGTGCCAGCAGCTTAATTCCCGAAAAACTGTTTTTT.

The V gene is TRBV19, the J gene TRBJ2-1; D remains ambiguous. Trimming removed 1 base from V and 0 bases from J, with 1 base in between. Per germline, CDR1 LNHDA and CDR2 SQIVND (reference sequence). The length of the CDR3 is 13 residues. CDR3 protein: CASSIASYNEQFF. The CDR3 DNA reads TGTGCCAGTAGTATAGCCTCCTACAATGAGCAGTTCTTC.

The CDR3 DNA reads as TGTGCCAGCAGCTTTTTAATGGCTCTTCCGGACTATGGCTACACCTTC. This translates into CASSFLMALPDYGYTF. The rearrangement links TRBV7-8 to TRBJ1-2; D is unclear. This CDR3 region has 16 residues. V was clipped by 3 bases and J by 3 bases, with 17 bases between them. Germline V lookup: CDR1 SGHVS, CDR2 FQNEAQ.

V gene TRBV2 combines with J gene TRBJ2-7; 7 nucleotides agree with TRBD1. Unmatched junction bases numbered 6, after V lost 0 bases and J lost 7 bases. The CDR3 has 14 amino acids. CDR1 is SNHLY and CDR2 is FYNNEI in the germline V gene. Here the CDR3 DNA reads TGTGCCAGCAGTGAAGCCGGACAGGTCTGGGAGCAGTACTTC. Amino acid sequence: CASSEAGQVWEQYF.

V and J are TRBV19 and TRBJ2-6; D unclear. Trimming left V 1 base short and J 0 bases short, with 4 bases between. The CDR3 covers 15 residues. Germline V gene sequence: CDR1 LNHDA, CDR2 SQIVND (reference sequence). The CDR3 DNA is TGTGCCAGTAGTATAGGAGACTCTGGGGCCAACGTCCTGACTTTC. Translation gives CASSIGDSGANVLTF.

The gene calls are TRBV4-1 and TRBJ2-5; no reliable D call. The CDR3 has 14 residues. Germline V CDR1 and CDR2: MGHRA, YSYEKL. Trimming took off 1 base at V and 5 bases at J, with 11 bases between the two ends. The CDR3 region is CASSQVGSLETQYF. CDR3 nucleotide sequence: TGCGCCAGCAGCCAAGTTGGTAGCTTGGAGACCCAGTACTTC.

The chain couples TRBV2 to TRBJ2-5, with D possibly matching TRBD2 (5 bases). The J call is doubtful: the DNA matches TRBJ2-7 better. The CDR3 runs 12 residues. Looked up from germline, CDR1 is SNHLY and CDR2 is FYNNEI. The CDR3 nucleotides are TGTGCCAGCACAGCTAGCTGGTACGAGCAGTACTTC. This codes for CASTASWYEQYF.